These 8 T cell receptor beta chains share one sample of origin, sequenced in a study of T cells in localized non-small cell lung cancer. TCRdb's table, derived via immunoSEQ multiplex PCR, lists solely in-frame clones and lacks some. This sample yields 6,500 or so clones, of which approximately 43% are seen a single time; 3.8% belongs to the top ten. The sample was lymph node tissue, taken before any cancer treatment. These receptors were obtained from a man aged 40 to 69 with stage I lung adenocarcinoma.

V and J are TRBV18 and TRBJ2-7; D is unclear. CDR1 and CDR2 (germline): KGHSH, LQKENI. Trimming stripped 3 bases from V and 1 base from J, with 7 bases between. The CDR3 runs 13 residues. Here the CDR3 reads CASSPTASYEQYF. In nucleotides, the CDR3 is TGTGCCAGCTCACCCACAGCATCCTACGAGCAGTACTTC.

The chain couples TRBV18 to TRBJ2-7, with D possibly being TRBD1 (5 bases). Trimming stripped 3 bases from V and 6 bases from J, with 12 bases between. Per the germline V gene, CDR1 is KGHSH and CDR2 is LQKENI. The CDR3 length is 13 residues. This chain's CDR3 is CASSPTLTAEQYF. The CDR3 nucleotides read TGTGCCAGCTCACCTACCTTGACAGCCGAGCAGTACTTC.

About this clone: The missing CDR3 end, 1 residue past where the read stops, is filled in from the germline J gene. V and J are TRBV6-1 and TRBJ1-1; D unclear. CDR1 is MNHNS and CDR2 is SASEGT in the germline V gene. The CDR3 totals 13 residues. Trimming took off 1 base at V and 2 bases at J, with 5 bases between the two ends. The CDR3: CASSEVENTEAFF. The covered CDR3 bases are TGTGCCAGCAGTGAAGTAGAAAACACTGAAGCTTTC.

This clone was recorded a few times. J is TRBJ2-2 and V is TRBV11-3; D is possibly TRBD1 or TRBD2 (5 bases each). CDR3 length: 16 amino acids. Germline V gene sequence: CDR1 SGHNT, CDR2 YENEEA. V was shortened by 0 bases and J by 7 bases, with 15 bases between the two germline ends. CDR3 sequence (DNA): TGTGCCAGCAGCTTAGATAGTGCGGGTGGACACGGGGAGCTGTTTTTT. Residues: CASSLDSAGGHGELFF.

The V call is TRBV18, the J call TRBJ2-5, with 8 bases fitting TRBD1. The V gene's germline CDR1 is KGHSH and CDR2 LQKENI. The CDR3 spans 16 residues. V trimming: 3 bases; J trimming: 1 base; junction bases outside the gene matches: 7. CDR3 amino acids: CASSPYRGQGQETQYF. The DNA of the CDR3 is TGTGCCAGCTCACCTTACCGAGGACAGGGCCAAGAGACCCAGTACTTC.

The rearrangement joins TRBV14 to TRBJ2-7; 7 bases are a match to TRBD2. V lost 1 base and J lost 2; bases outside the gene matches: 8. From germline, CDR1 is SGHDN and CDR2 FVKESK. The CDR3 has 16 amino acids. The CDR3 DNA sequence: TGTGCCAGCAGCCAAGCGAGGCGGGAGACCACCTACGAGCAGTACTTC. Residues: CASSQARRETTYEQYF.

This clone is medium-sized in the sample. V and J are TRBV6-8 and TRBJ1-2, with TRBD1 matching over 9 bases. Unmatched junction bases numbered 10, after V lost 10 bases and J lost 4 bases. This CDR3 contains 14 residues. Germline CDR1 and CDR2: MNHGY and SAAAGT. The CDR3 sequence: CAITRDRASYGYTF. The CDR3 DNA follows: TGTGCCATCACTAGGGACAGGGCGAGCTATGGCTACACCTTC.

The V and J genes are TRBV18 and TRBJ2-7; a weak D match, TRBD1 (6 bases). The germline CDR1 and CDR2 sequences are KGHSH and LQKENI. Trimming pared 3 bases from V and 1 base from J, leaving 10 bases between. This CDR3 comprises 14 residues. The CDR3 coding sequence is TGTGCCAGCTCACCCAAACAGGGATCCTACGAGCAGTACTTC. This sequence encodes CASSPKQGSYEQYF. Together with reference TRBV18 and TRBJ2-7, the CDR3 gives the full variable domain: NAGVMQNPRHLVRRRGQEARLRCSPMKGHSHVYWYRQLPEEGLKFMVYLQKENIIDESGMPKERFSAEFPKEGPSILRIQQVVRGDSAAYFCASSPKQGSYEQYFGPGTRLTVT.